What follows are 17 T cell receptor beta chains derived from one specimen sequenced in a study of molecular identifiers for immune sequencing clone quantification. TCRdb analysed the PCR reads with MiXCR anew, one entry per CDR3 protein. This table has about 640,000 distinct CDR3 sequences, 15% to 20% appearing once. The sequencing input was naive CD8+ T cells from blood, with Jurkat cell RNA spiked in. The sample's subset: FACS-sorted CD8+CD4-CCR7+CD45RA+ naive T cells. Receptors originate from a human donor in good health. Some libraries in this study had Jurkat cell RNA spiked in.

Concerning this clonotype itself: A read error is possible here, since a much larger clone lies one base away. J is TRBJ1-4 and V is TRBV18, with 11 bases aligning to TRBD1. The germline gives CDR1 KGHSH, CDR2 LQKENI. V lost 8 bases, J lost 6 bases, and 11 bases stayed unmatched. The CDR3 consists of 16 residues. The CDR3 coding sequence is TGTGCCAGCCCAACACCGGGACAGGGGGATGATGAAAAACTGTTTTTT. Translation gives CASPTPGQGDDEKLFF.

V and J are TRBV4-2 and TRBJ2-7; D is possibly TRBD2 (6 bases). CDR1 is LGHNA and CDR2 is YNFKEQ in the germline V gene. The CDR3 spans 15 residues. Trimming left V 0 bases short and J 1 base short, with 10 bases between. The CDR3 spells CASSQEVSGSYEQYF. In DNA form, the CDR3 reads TGTGCCAGCAGCCAAGAGGTTAGCGGTTCCTACGAGCAGTACTTC.

This clonotype showed up many times. The chain couples TRBV28 to TRBJ1-5; D gene unclear. CDR1 MDHEN and CDR2 SYDVKM come from the germline V gene. Trimming stripped 8 bases from V and 6 bases from J, with 26 bases between. This CDR3 region has 17 residues. CDR3 bases: TGTGCCAGCCATTCGCCAGATTTAAGGTCGATGGGTCAGCCCCAGCATTTT. It yields the protein CASHSPDLRSMGQPQHF.

This clonotype was seen repeatedly, ten times or more. The J gene is TRBJ1-1, the V gene TRBV12-3 or TRBV12-4, with TRBD1 as a possible D gene (6 bases). The ends were cut back, 5 bases at V and 1 base at J, with 11 bases in the middle. The CDR3 loop spans 14 amino acids. The CDR3 protein is CASSRDNSNTEAFF. The CDR3 DNA is TGTGCCAGCAGTCGGGACAACTCGAACACTGAAGCTTTCTTT.

The chain links TRBV9 to TRBJ2-7; 10 bases are a match to TRBD2. Germline loops: CDR1 SGDLS, CDR2 YYNGEE. Germline trimming cut 3 bases from V and 7 bases from J; bases unmatched to any gene: 10. The CDR3 is 15 amino acids. The CDR3 DNA follows: TGTGCCAGCAGCGCGGGAACTAGCGGGATGGGGGAGCAGTACTTC. This sequence encodes CASSAGTSGMGEQYF.

This clonotype occurred many times. The genes are TRBV28 and TRBJ2-5; D might be TRBD2 (5 bases). V was shortened by 2 bases and J by 5 bases, with 9 bases between the two germline ends. The CDR3 consists of 13 residues. CDR1 is MDHEN and CDR2 is SYDVKM in the germline V gene. Written as DNA, the CDR3 is TGTGCCAGCAGTTTAGCTGGGAGTGAGACCCAGTACTTC. The encoded protein is CASSLAGSETQYF.

This clonotype was detected ten times or more. The CDR3 DNA follows: TGTGCCAGCAGTGAGTTGTCAGATACGCAGTATTTT. Translating it yields CASSELSDTQYF. This chain uses TRBV25-1 with TRBJ2-3, with D unresolved. Germline V gene lookup returns CDR1 MGHDK and CDR2 SYGVNS. Between the trimmed V and J ends, which lost 3 bases and 4 bases, there was a span of 5 bases. The CDR3 is 12 amino acids.

This clonotype was observed at least ten times. The chain uses TRBV10-1 and TRBJ2-7, with D perhaps matching TRBD1 (5 bases). Trimming removed 8 bases at V and 2 bases at J, with 13 bases between. Germline CDR1 reads WNHNN; CDR2 reads SYGVQD (reference sequence). The CDR3 totals 13 residues. The CDR3 nucleotides read TGCGCCAGCCTGACAGAGCCCCCCTACGAGCAGTACTTC. It yields the protein CASLTEPPYEQYF.

Notes on this clonotype: Possible read error: a much larger clone is one base away. In nucleotides, the CDR3 is TGTGCCAGCAGCGAAGTGGCAGGTGAAGCTTCCTTT. It yields the protein CASSEVAGEASF. The chain couples TRBV6-2 or TRBV6-3 to TRBJ1-1; D is uncertain. CDR3 length equals 12 residues. Germline CDR1 is MNHEY and CDR2 is SVGEGT.

The chain couples TRBV20-1 to TRBJ2-5; D may be TRBD1 (6 bases). CDR3 length equals 14 residues. Germline values: CDR1 DFQATT, CDR2 SNEGSKA (reference sequence). Trimming stripped 5 bases from V and 1 base from J, with 14 bases between. The CDR3 nucleotides are TGCAGTGCTGAATACAGGGTCCTCCAAGAGACCCAGTACTTC. Translated: CSAEYRVLQETQYF.

In the case of this clonotype: A much bigger clone sits one base away, suggesting this may be a read error. The CDR3 loop reads CASTGGSYEQCF. The CDR3 DNA reads TGTGCCAGCACCGGCGGCAGCTACGAGCAGTGCTTC. This sequence joins TRBV12-3 or TRBV12-4 and TRBJ2-7; D gene uncertain. This CDR3 is built from 12 residues.

This clonotype was counted ten times or more. V and J are TRBV6-1 and TRBJ1-1; TRBD1 matches at 7 bases. Per the germline V gene, CDR1 is MNHNS and CDR2 is SASEGT. This CDR3 comprises 14 residues. V shed 5 bases, J shed 12 bases, and the junction held 15 bases outside the gene matches. The chain's CDR3 is CASSPDRVRIGSFF. CDR3 nucleotide sequence: TGTGCCAGCAGTCCCGACAGGGTCCGTATTGGGTCTTTCTTT.

This clonotype was observed many times. The rearrangement links TRBV29-1 to TRBJ2-5; maybe TRBD1 (6 bases). Germline CDR1 SQVTM, CDR2 ANQGSEA. The V and J ends lost 7 bases and 2 bases respectively, with 11 bases between them. This CDR3 is built from 12 residues. CDR3 residues: CSAWTAQETQYF. In DNA form, the CDR3 reads TGCAGCGCCTGGACAGCTCAAGAGACCCAGTACTTC.

The sample holds a few counts of this clonotype. The rearrangement links TRBV19 to TRBJ2-1, with a possible D match to TRBD2 (6 bases). The CDR3 has 15 amino acids. Deletions cut 1 base from V and 7 bases from J, with 14 bases between. From germline, CDR1 is LNHDA and CDR2 SQIVND (reference sequence). CDR3 sequence reads: CASSIGMGLLNEQFF. Written as DNA, the CDR3 is TGTGCCAGTAGTATAGGAATGGGACTCCTGAATGAGCAGTTCTTC.

The rearrangement links TRBV7-9 to TRBJ2-2, with D maybe TRBD2 (5 bases). The germline V and J ends were trimmed by 2 bases and 4 bases, with 14 bases remaining between them. Germline V gene data show CDR1 as SEHNR and CDR2 as FQNEAQ (reference sequence). The CDR3 has 16 residues. The CDR3 region has the DNA TGTGCCAGCAGCTTATTGGTGGGAGCCGTCACCGGGGAGCTGTTTTTT. Its protein is CASSLLVGAVTGELFF.

This clonotype was counted ten times or more. The genes are TRBV7-9 and TRBJ2-7; the D call may be TRBD1 or TRBD2 (6 bases each). This CDR3 contains 13 residues. Germline loops: CDR1 SEHNR, CDR2 FQNEAQ (reference sequence). The germline V and J ends were trimmed by 4 bases and 2 bases, with 9 bases remaining between them. The CDR3 loop reads CASSWGAAYEQYF. The CDR3 nucleotides read TGTGCCAGCAGCTGGGGGGCAGCCTACGAGCAGTACTTC.

The rearrangement joins TRBV4-3 to TRBJ2-2; TRBD1 matches 7 bases. CDR1 LGHNA and CDR2 YSLEER come from the germline V gene. CDR3 length: 14 amino acids. V was clipped by 4 bases and J by 3 bases; unmatched bases: 2. This chain's CDR3 is CASSLGQDTGELFF. Written as DNA, the CDR3 is TGCGCCAGCAGCCTTGGACAGGACACCGGGGAGCTGTTTTTT.